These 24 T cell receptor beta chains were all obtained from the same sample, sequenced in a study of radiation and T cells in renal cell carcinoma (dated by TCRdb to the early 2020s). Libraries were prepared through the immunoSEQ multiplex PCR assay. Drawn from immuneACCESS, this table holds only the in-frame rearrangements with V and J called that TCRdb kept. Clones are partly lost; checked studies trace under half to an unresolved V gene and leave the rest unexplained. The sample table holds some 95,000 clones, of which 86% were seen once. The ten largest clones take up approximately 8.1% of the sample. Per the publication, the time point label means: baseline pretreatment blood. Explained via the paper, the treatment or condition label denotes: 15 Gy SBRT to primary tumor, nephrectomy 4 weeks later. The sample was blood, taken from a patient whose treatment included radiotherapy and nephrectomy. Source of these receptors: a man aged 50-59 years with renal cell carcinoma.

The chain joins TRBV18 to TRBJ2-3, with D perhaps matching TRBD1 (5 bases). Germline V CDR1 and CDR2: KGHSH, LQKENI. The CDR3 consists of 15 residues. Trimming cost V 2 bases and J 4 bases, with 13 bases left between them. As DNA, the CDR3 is TGTGCCAGCTCACCAACGGTCCAGGGCCCAGATACGCAGTATTTT. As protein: CASSPTVQGPDTQYF.

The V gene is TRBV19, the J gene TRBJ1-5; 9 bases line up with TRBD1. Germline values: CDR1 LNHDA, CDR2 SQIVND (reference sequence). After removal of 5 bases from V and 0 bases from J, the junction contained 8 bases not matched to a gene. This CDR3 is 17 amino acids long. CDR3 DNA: TGTGCCAGTAGTGAACAGGGGGCCGATTATAGCAATCAGCCCCAGCATTTT. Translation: CASSEQGADYSNQPQHF.

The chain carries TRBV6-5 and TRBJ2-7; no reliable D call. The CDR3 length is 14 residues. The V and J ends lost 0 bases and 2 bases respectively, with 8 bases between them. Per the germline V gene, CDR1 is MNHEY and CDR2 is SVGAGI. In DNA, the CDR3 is TGTGCCAGCAGTTACTCGGACGGACCCTACGAGCAGTACTTC. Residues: CASSYSDGPYEQYF.

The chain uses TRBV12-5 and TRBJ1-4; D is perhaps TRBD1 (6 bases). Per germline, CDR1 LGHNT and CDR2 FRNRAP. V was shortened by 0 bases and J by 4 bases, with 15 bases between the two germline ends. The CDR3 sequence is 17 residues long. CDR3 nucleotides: TGTGCTAGTGGTTTGGTAGGGGGGCCAGGGAATAATGAAAAACTGTTTTTT. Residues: CASGLVGGPGNNEKLFF. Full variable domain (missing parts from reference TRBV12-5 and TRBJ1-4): DARVTQTPRHKVTEMGQEVTMRCQPILGHNTVFWYRQTMMQGLELLAYFRNRAPLDDSGMPKDRFSAEMPDATLATLKIQPSEPRDSAVYFCASGLVGGPGNNEKLFFGSGTQLSVL.

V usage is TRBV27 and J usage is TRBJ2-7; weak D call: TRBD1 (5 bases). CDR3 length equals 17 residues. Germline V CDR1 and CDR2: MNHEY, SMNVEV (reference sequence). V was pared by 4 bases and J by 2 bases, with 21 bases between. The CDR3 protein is CASSSKLSAPGTYEQYF. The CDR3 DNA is TGTGCCAGCAGTTCTAAGCTCTCTGCTCCAGGGACCTACGAGCAGTACTTC.

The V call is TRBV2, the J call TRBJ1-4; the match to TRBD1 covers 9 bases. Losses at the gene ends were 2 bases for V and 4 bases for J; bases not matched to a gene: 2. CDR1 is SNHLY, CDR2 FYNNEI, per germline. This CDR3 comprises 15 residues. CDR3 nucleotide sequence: TGTGCCAGCAGTGAAATGGACAGGGGTAATGAAAAACTGTTTTTT. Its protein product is CASSEMDRGNEKLFF. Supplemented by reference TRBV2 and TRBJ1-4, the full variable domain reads EPEVTQTPSHQVTQMGQEVILRCVPISNHLYFYWYRQILGQKVEFLVSFYNNEISEKSEIFDDQFSVERPDGSNFTLKIRSTKLEDSAMYFCASSEMDRGNEKLFFGSGTQLSVL.

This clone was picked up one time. The CDR3, as DNA: TGTGCCAGCAGTCGGCGCCCCGGTGACCTATACAATGAGCAGTTCTTC. Its protein product is CASSRRPGDLYNEQFF. The rearrangement uses TRBV27 and TRBJ2-1, with D hard to call. Germline V gives CDR1 MNHEY, CDR2 SMNVEV (reference sequence). V shed 5 bases and J shed 4 bases, with 18 bases lying between them. The CDR3 is 16 residues long.

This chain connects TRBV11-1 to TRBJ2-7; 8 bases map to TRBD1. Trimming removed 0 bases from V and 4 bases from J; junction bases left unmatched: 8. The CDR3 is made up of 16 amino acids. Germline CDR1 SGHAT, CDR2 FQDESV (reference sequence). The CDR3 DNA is TGTGCCAGCAGCTTAGCCCAGGACAGGGAAGGTTACGAGCAGTACTTC. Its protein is CASSLAQDREGYEQYF.

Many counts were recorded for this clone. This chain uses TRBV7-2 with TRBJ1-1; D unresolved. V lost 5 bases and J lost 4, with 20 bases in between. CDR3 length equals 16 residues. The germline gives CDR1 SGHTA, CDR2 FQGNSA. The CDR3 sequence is CASSPKLDPLPTEAFF. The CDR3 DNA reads TGTGCCAGCAGCCCCAAGCTCGACCCCCTGCCCACTGAAGCTTTCTTT.

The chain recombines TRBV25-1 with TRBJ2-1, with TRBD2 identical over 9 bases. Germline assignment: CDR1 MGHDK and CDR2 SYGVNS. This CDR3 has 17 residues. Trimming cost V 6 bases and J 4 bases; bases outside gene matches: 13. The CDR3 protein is CASREGAGTSWYNEQFF. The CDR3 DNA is TGTGCCAGCAGAGAAGGGGCCGGGACTAGCTGGTACAATGAGCAGTTCTTC.

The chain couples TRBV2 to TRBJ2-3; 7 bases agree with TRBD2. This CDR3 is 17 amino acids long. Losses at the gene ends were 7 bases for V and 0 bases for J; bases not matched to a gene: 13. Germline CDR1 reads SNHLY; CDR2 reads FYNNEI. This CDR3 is CASTGGFGRGSTDTQYF. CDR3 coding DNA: TGTGCCAGCACCGGGGGTTTTGGGCGGGGGAGCACAGATACGCAGTATTTT.

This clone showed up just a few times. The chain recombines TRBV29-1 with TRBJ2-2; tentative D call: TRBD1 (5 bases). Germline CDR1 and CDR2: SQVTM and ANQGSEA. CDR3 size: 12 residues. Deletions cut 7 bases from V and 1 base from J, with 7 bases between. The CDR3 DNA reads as TGCAGCGGACAGCGGAACACCGGGGAGCTGTTTTTT. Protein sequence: CSGQRNTGELFF.

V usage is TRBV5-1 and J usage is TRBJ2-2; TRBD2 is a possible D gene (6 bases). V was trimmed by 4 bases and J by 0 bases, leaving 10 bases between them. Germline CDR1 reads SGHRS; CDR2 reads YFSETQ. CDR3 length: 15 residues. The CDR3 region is CASSPGLPNTGELFF. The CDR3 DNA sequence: TGCGCCAGCAGCCCGGGACTCCCGAACACCGGGGAGCTGTTTTTT.

CDR3 sequence reads: CASSEEGGGTEAFF. CDR3 in DNA: TGTGCCAGCAGTGAAGAAGGCGGGGGGACTGAAGCTTTCTTT. The chain employs TRBV2 and TRBJ1-1; D possibly corresponds to TRBD1 (5 bases). Trimming cost V 1 base and J 5 bases, with 11 bases left between them. Germline loops: CDR1 SNHLY, CDR2 FYNNEI. This CDR3 comprises 14 residues.

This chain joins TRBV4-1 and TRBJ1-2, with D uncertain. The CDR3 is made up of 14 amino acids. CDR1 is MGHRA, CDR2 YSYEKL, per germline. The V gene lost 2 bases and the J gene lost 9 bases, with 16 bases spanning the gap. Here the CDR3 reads CASSQYSDTRSYTF. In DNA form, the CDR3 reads TGCGCCAGCAGCCAATACAGCGACACCCGGAGCTACACCTTC.

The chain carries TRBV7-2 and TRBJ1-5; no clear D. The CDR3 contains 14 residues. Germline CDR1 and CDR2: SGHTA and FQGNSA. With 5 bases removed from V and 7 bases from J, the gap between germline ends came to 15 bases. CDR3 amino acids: CASSPSPGFQPQHF. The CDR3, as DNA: TGTGCCAGCAGCCCTAGCCCCGGTTTCCAGCCCCAGCATTTT.

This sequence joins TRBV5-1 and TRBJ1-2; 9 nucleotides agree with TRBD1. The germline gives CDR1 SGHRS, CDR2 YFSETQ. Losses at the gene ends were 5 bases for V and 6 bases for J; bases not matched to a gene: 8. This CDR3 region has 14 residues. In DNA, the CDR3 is TGCGCCAGCAGGGATACAGGGGGCGCCGATGGCTACACCTTC. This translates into CASRDTGGADGYTF.

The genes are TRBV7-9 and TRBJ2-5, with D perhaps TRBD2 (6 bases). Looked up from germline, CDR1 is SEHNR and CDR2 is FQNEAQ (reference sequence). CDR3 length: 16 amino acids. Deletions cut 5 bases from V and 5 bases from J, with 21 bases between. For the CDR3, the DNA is TGTGCCAGCAGCCGGGGGATGGCAGGTCCAGGGGAGACCCAGTACTTC. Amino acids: CASSRGMAGPGETQYF.

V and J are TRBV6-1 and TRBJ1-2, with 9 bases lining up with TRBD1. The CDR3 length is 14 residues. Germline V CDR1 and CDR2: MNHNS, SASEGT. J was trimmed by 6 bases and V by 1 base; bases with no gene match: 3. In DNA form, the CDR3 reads TGTGCCAGCAGTGAAGTACAGGGGGCAAATGGCTACACCTTC. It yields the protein CASSEVQGANGYTF.

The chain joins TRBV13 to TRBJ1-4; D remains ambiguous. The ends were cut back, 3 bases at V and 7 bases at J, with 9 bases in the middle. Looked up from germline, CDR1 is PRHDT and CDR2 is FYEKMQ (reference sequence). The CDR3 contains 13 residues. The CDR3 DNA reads TGTGCCAGCAGCTTGCTGAACGGTGAAAAACTGTTTTTT. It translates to CASSLLNGEKLFF.

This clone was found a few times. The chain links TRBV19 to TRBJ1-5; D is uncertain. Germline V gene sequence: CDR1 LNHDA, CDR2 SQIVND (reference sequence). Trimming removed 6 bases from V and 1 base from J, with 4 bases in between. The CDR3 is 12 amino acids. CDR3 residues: CASRDSNQPQHF. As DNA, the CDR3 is TGTGCCAGTAGGGACAGCAATCAGCCCCAGCATTTT.

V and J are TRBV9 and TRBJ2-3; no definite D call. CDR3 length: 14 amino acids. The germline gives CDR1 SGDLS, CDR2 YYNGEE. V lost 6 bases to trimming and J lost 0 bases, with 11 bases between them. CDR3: CASKAATSTDTQYF. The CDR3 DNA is TGTGCCAGCAAGGCTGCAACTAGCACAGATACGCAGTATTTT.

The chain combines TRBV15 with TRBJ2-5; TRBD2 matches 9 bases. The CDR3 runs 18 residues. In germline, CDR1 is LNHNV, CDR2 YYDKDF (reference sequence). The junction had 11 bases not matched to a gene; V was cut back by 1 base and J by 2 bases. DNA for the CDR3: TGTGCCACCAGCAGAGGATTGGTAGCGGGAGCGTATCAAGAGACCCAGTACTTC. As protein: CATSRGLVAGAYQETQYF.

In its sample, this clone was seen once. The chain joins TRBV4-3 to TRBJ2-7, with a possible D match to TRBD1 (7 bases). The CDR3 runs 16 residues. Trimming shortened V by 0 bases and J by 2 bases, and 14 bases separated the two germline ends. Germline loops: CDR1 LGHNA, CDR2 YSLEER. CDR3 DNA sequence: TGCGCCAGCAGCCAAGAAACGACAGGGAGGACCTACGAGCAGTACTTC. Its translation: CASSQETTGRTYEQYF.